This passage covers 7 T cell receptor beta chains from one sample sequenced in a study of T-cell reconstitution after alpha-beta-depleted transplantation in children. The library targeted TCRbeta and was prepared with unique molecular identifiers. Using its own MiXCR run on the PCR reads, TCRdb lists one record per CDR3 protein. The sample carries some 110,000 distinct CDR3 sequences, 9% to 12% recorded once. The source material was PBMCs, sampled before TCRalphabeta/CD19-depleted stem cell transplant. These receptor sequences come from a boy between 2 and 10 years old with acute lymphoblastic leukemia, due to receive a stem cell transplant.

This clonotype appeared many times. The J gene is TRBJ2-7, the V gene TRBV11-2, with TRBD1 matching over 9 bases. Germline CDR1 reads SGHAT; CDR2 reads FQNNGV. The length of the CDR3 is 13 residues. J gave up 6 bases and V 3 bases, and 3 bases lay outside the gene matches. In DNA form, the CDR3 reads TGTGCCAGCAGCTTCGGGACAGGGCGCGAGCAGTACTTC. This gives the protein CASSFGTGREQYF.

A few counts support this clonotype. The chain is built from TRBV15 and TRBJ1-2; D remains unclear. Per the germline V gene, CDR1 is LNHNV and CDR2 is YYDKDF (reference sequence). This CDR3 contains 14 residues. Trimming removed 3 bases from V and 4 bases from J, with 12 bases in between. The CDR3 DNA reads TGTGCCACCAGCAGGGAGGCAGGCGGCTATGGCTACACCTTC. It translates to CATSREAGGYGYTF.

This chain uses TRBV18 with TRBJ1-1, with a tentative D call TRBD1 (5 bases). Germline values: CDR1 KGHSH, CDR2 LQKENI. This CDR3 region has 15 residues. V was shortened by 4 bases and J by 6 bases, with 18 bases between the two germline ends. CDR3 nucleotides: TGTGCCAGCTCACTTAGGGACCTCGGAATCGCTGAAGCTTTCTTT. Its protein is CASSLRDLGIAEAFF.

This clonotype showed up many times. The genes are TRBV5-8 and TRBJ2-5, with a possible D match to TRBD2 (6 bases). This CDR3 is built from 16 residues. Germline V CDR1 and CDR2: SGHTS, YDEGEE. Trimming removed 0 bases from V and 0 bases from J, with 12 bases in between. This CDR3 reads CASSLGGRGNQETQYF. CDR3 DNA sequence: TGTGCCAGCAGCTTGGGAGGGCGGGGAAACCAAGAGACCCAGTACTTC. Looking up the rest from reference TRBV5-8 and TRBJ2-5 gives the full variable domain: EAGVTQSPTHLIKTRGQQATLRCSPISGHTSVYWYQQALGLGLQFLLWYDEGEERNRGNFPPRFSGRQFPNYSSELNVNALELEDSALYLCASSLGGRGNQETQYFGPGTRLLVL.

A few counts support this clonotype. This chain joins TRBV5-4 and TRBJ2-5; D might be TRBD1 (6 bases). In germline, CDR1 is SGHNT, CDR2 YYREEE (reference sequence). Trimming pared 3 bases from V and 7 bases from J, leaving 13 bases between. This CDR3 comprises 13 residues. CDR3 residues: CASSSWGRWTQYF. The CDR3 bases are TGTGCCAGCAGCTCATGGGGGCGATGGACCCAGTACTTC. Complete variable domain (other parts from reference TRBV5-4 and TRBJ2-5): ETGVTQSPTHLIKTRGQQVTLRCSSQSGHNTVSWYQQALGQGPQFIFQYYREEENGRGNFPPRFSGLQFPNYSSELNVNALELDDSALYLCASSSWGRWTQYFGPGTRLLVL.

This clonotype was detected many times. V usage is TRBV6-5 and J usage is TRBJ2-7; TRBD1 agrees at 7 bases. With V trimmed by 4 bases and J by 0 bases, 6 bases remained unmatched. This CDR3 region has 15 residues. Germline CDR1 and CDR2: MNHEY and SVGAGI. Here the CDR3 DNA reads TGTGCCAGCAGTTCCCTGGGACAGAGCTCCTACGAGCAGTACTTC. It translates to CASSSLGQSSYEQYF.

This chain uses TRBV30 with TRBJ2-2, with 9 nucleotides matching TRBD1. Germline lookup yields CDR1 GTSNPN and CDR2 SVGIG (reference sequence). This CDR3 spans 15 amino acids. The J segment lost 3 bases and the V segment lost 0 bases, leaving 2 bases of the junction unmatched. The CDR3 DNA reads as TGTGCCTGGAGTGTCAGGGACAGGGACACCGGGGAGCTGTTTTTT. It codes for CAWSVRDRDTGELFF.